The subject of this entry is one T cell receptor (beta chain). CDR3 length equals 13 residues. Trimming cost V 5 bases and J 0 bases; bases outside gene matches: 3. The V gene's germline CDR1 is SQVTM and CDR2 ANQGSEA. This record comes from a study of blood T cell repertoires in COVID-19. Across the study: Acute and convalescent COVID-19 samples came from the United States, Italy and Spain. T cells, B-cell-depleted T cells, or PBMCs supplied cDNA or gDNA.

In the original processing: Reference gene primer amplification yielded estimated nucleated cell counts. Assay: immunoSEQ multiplex PCR; the TCRdb copy retains only in-frame clones and omits some. Clone size and the V and J calls come from that table; the DNA yielded D and trimming. The sample records about 380,000 clones, approximately 90% being singletons. Donors were grouped by their self-reported clinical history. The source is a woman between 18 and 29 years old who had recovered from COVID-19. The chain carries TRBV29-1 and TRBJ2-7, with 8 bases fitting TRBD2. The material sequenced was PBMCs or T cells enriched from blood (not recorded which). The CDR3: CSVRGGNSYEQYF. CDR3 coding DNA: TGCAGCGTTCGGGGGGGCAACTCCTACGAGCAGTACTTC.